The TCR beta chain described here comes from a study of cytomegalovirus exposure and HLA in healthy donors. About the research overall: Early release data held 85 million to 95 million unique TCRs from HLA-typed donors. For the approximately 390 genotyped donors, 75% to 90% fell within the Caucasian-associated ancestry cluster.

This CDR3 is built from 13 residues. CDR1 and CDR2 from the germline V gene are MNHEY and SMNVEV (reference sequence). J gave up 14 bases and V 8 bases, and 10 bases lay outside the gene matches. The study ran its PCR with 60 Vbeta and 13 Jbeta primers. Source study methods: The authors later counted roughly 77 million unique TCR beta chains, some 12 million of them shared. The method was immunoSEQ multiplex PCR; TCRdb's version includes in-frame clones alone and lacks a portion of them. V and J calls and clone size come straight from that table; D and trimming were deduced from the DNA. The top ten clones hold approximately 5% of a sample with approximately 89,000 clones, less than 65% of them seen once.

The specimen was PBMCs. V and J are TRBV27 and TRBJ1-6, with 9 bases aligning to TRBD1. This TCR was recovered from a woman aged 25-40 years in good health and CMV-seropositive. CDR3 sequence (DNA): TGTGCCAGCCGGGACAGGGTTCTTCAGGCCCTCCACTTT. It yields the protein CASRDRVLQALHF.